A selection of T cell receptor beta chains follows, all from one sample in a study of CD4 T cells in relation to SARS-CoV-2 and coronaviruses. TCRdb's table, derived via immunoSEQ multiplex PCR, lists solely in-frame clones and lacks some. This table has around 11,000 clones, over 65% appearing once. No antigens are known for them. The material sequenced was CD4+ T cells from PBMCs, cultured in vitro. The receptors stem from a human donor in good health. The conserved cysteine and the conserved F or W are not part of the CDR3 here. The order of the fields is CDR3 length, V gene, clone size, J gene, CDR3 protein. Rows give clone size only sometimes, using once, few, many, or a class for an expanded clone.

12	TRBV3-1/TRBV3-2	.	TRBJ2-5	ASSQDRGQETQY
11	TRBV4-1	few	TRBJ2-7	ASSRDSGGEQY
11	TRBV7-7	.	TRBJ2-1	ASSDSGRNEQF
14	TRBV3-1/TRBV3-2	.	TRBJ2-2	ASSKPTGVNTGELF
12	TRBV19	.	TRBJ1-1	ASSIRERNTEAF
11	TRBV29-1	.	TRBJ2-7	SVRPSTSGIET
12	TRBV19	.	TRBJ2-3	ASNPGLAADTQY
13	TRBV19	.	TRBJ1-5	ASSIRAAGTQPQH
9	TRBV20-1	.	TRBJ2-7	SAQFGYEQY
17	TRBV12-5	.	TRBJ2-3	ASGITGTSGALRTDTQY
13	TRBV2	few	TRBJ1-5	ASSEVPGGNQPQH
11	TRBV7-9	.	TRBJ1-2	ASSTNMQDGYT
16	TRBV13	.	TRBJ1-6	ASSSGTGGMGYNSPLH
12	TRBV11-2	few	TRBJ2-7	ASSLAGGAYEQY
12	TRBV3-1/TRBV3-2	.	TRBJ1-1	ASSPPHGGTEAF
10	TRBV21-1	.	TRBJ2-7	ASSKADIEQY
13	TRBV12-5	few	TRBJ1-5	ASGFRADSNQPQH
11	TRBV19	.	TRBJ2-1	ASSVSDPGEQF
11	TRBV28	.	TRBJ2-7	ASFAGQGFRSY
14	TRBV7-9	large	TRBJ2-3	ASSLPSSGGAGRQY
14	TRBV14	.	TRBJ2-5	ASSQASGSRRETQY
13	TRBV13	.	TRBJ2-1	ASTRSGGSYNEQF
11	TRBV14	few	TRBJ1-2	ASSQDSDYGYT
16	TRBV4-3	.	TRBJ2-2	ASSQDSFLAGYTGELF
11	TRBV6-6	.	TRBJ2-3	ASSYFRRDTQY